The rows below give T cell receptor beta chains drawn from one sample of a study of graft-versus-host responses after intestinal transplantation. Measured with immunoSEQ multiplex PCR; TCRdb has only the in-frame clones, and not every one. The table lists over 8,000 clones, over 85% of them singletons, with 2.1% in the top ten. Sequenced here: PBMCs, sampled 11 days after intestinal transplantation. Receptor source: a human patient who received an intestinal transplant, so some T cells may come from the graft donor. Both conserved end residues are part of each CDR3. D genes are given only for firm matches. Some rows have no size entry. The others give once, few or many, or a class for an expanded clone.

j_call clone_size d_call v_call cdr3_nt cdr3_aa
TRBJ2-7 . TRBD1 TRBV27 TGTGCCAGCAGCCTCGACAGGGCGAGAGAGCAGTACTTC CASSLDRAREQYF
TRBJ2-1 . . TRBV5-4 TGTGCCAGCAGCTTGGGGCTTGAGGAGTTGAACAATGAGCAGTTCTTC CASSLGLEELNNEQFF
TRBJ2-3 . . TRBV30 TGTGCCTGGGGGGGGAAAGGGGGCCCGACAGATACGCAGTATTTT CAWGGKGGPTDTQYF
TRBJ2-1 . TRBD2 TRBV28 TGTGCCAGCAGTTTGGCGGGGGGGCCGGATGAGCAGTTCTTC CASSLAGGPDEQFF
TRBJ1-2 . . TRBV6-1 TGTGCCAGCAGTGAACTCGGCGGCGTTGGGACAAGCTACACCTTC CASSELGGVGTSYTF
TRBJ2-1 . . TRBV11-1 TGTGCCAGCAGCTTAGCGGTAAGAATACAGGACTCCTACAATGAGCAGTTCTTC CASSLAVRIQDSYNEQFF
TRBJ1-4 . . TRBV28 TGTGCCAGCAGTAGCCGGGACACCTCAACTAATGAAAAACTGTTTTTT CASSSRDTSTNEKLFF
TRBJ2-5 . TRBD2 TRBV5-1 TGCGCCAGCAGCCCAAGGTCTAGCGGGCTCCAAGAGACCCAGTACTTC CASSPRSSGLQETQYF
TRBJ2-6 . . TRBV9 TGTGCCAGCAGCGCAGACTCTGGGGCCAACGTCCTGACTTTC CASSADSGANVLTF
TRBJ1-1 once . TRBV25-1 TGTGCCAGCAGCCCCAACCGAGACGGGGAACTGAACACTGAAGCTTTCTTT CASSPNRDGELNTEAFF
TRBJ2-7 once TRBD1 TRBV7-9 TGTGCCAGCAGCTCCCGGGACAGGCCCCCCTACGAGCAGTACTTC CASSSRDRPPYEQYF
TRBJ2-7 . TRBD2 TRBV2 TGTGCCAGCAGTGTGCATCGATCTAGCGGGAGCTCCTACGAGCAGTACTTC CASSVHRSSGSSYEQYF
TRBJ2-2 . . TRBV29-1 TGCAGCGTTCCGGGGGACGGGACCAACACCGGGGAGCTGTTTTTT CSVPGDGTNTGELFF
TRBJ1-1 . . TRBV16 TGTGCCAGCATCCGACTGGAGGTAGAGACTGAAGCTTTCTTT CASIRLEVETEAFF
TRBJ2-1 few . TRBV27 TGTGCCAGCAGTGGGTGGTGGCTAGCAGATGAGCAGTTCTTC CASSGWWLADEQFF
TRBJ2-1 . TRBD1 TRBV5-1 TGCGCCAGCAGCCCCGGACAGGGGCTCTACAATGAGCAGTTCTTC CASSPGQGLYNEQFF
TRBJ2-2 once TRBD1 TRBV4-3 TGCGCCAGCAGCCAAAGACAGGGCGACACCGGGGAGCTGTTTTTT CASSQRQGDTGELFF
TRBJ1-4 . . TRBV28 TGTGCCAGCAGTTTTAGAGGAGAAAAACTGTTTTTT CASSFRGEKLFF
TRBJ2-7 once . TRBV5-1 TGCGCCAGCAGCTTGGAGGGGAACTCGCCCTACGAGCAGTACTTC CASSLEGNSPYEQYF
TRBJ1-6 . . TRBV19 TGTGCCAGTAGCCCCTTCAGGGGTAATTCACCCCTCCACTTT CASSPFRGNSPLHF
TRBJ2-4 . TRBD1 TRBV29-1 TGCAGCGTTGGGGACAGGGTCTCCCATCCTAGCAAAAACATTCAGTACTTC CSVGDRVSHPSKNIQYF
TRBJ2-1 . TRBD2 TRBV6-1 TGTGCCAGCAGTGAGCAGATCGGGGGGGCCACTTACAATGAGCAGTTCTTC CASSEQIGGATYNEQFF
TRBJ2-7 . TRBD2 TRBV27 TGTGCCAGCAGTTTAAGAGCGGGGAGCTCCTACGAGCAGTACTTC CASSLRAGSSYEQYF
TRBJ1-1 . . TRBV19 TGTGCCAGTAGTATAGGGTCCGGGGGGACTGAAGCTTTCTTT CASSIGSGGTEAFF
TRBJ1-3 . TRBD1 TRBV10-1 TGCGCCAGCAGTGTGGAGATAAAACAGGGGATTGCTGGAAACACCATATATTTT CASSVEIKQGIAGNTIYF
TRBJ1-2 . TRBD1 TRBV4-1 TGCGCCAGCAGCCCTACGACCGGGACAGGGAATGGCTACACCTTC CASSPTTGTGNGYTF
TRBJ2-5 . . TRBV10-1 TGCGCCAGCAGTGATTCGAGGAGACAAGAGACCCAGTACTTC CASSDSRRQETQYF
TRBJ1-4 . . TRBV2 TGTGCCAGCAGTCGACCAGGGCTATCTAATGAAAAACTGTTTTTT CASSRPGLSNEKLFF
TRBJ2-7 . . TRBV12-1 TGTGCCAGCAGCTTTTGGAGCGCCACGACCTACGAGCAGTACTTC CASSFWSATTYEQYF
TRBJ2-7 . TRBD2 TRBV4-2 TGTGCCAGCAGCCAAGAGACTAGCGGCTCCTACGAGCAGTACTTC CASSQETSGSYEQYF
TRBJ2-1 . TRBD2 TRBV19 TGTGCCAGTAGTCGACCACCTAGCGGCAGCTCCTACAATGAGCAGTTCTTC CASSRPPSGSSYNEQFF
TRBJ2-3 . TRBD2 TRBV6-5 TGTGCCAGCTCTAGCGGGAGGGCCTCTGATACGCAATATTTT CASSSGRASDTQYF
TRBJ2-3 once TRBD1 TRBV11-3 TGTGCCAGCAGCTCCGGACAGGGGACAGATACGCAGTATTTT CASSSGQGTDTQYF
TRBJ1-2 . TRBD1 TRBV30 TGTGCGACGGGCCAGGGGGCGCCCGGCTACACCTTC CATGQGAPGYTF
TRBJ2-7 . . TRBV9 TGTGCCAGCAGCGTAGATTGGCAGGGAGGCTACGAGCAGTACTTC CASSVDWQGGYEQYF
TRBJ2-4 . TRBD2 TRBV19 TGTGCCAGTAGTATTGTGGAGCGGGAGGGCCCTAACATTCAGTACTTC CASSIVEREGPNIQYF
TRBJ2-1 . TRBD1 TRBV27 TGTGCCAGCAGTTTATCCGGCAGGGGGCGGTATGAGCAGTTCTTC CASSLSGRGRYEQFF
TRBJ1-6 few TRBD1 TRBV19 TGTGCCAGTAGCGACAGGGTTAATTCACCCCTCCACTTT CASSDRVNSPLHF
TRBJ2-1 . TRBD2 TRBV18 TGTGCCAGCTCACCCAAGGGACTAGCAGTGAATGAGCAGTTCTTC CASSPKGLAVNEQFF
TRBJ1-1 . . TRBV9 TGTGCCAGCAGCCCCCGTCCTGGACAACCCACTGAAGCTTTCTTT CASSPRPGQPTEAFF
TRBJ2-3 . . TRBV29-1 TGCAGCGCCCGGACAGTGGCTGGGGGTACGCAGTATTTT CSARTVAGGTQYF
TRBJ2-3 . TRBD2 TRBV27 TGTGCCAGCAGCCTTAGCGGGGGAGGTCTTGAAACGCAGTATTTT CASSLSGGGLETQYF
TRBJ2-5 . TRBD2 TRBV4-2 TGTGCCAGCAGCCAAGTTGAAGTAGCGGGGGAGACCCAGTACTTC CASSQVEVAGETQYF
TRBJ2-7 . . TRBV10-3 TGTGCCATCAGTGAGATGGCGGGGTCCTACGAGCAGTACTTC CAISEMAGSYEQYF
TRBJ2-7 . TRBD1 TRBV28 TGTGCCAGTTCGACAGGGACGGATTCCTACGAGCAGTACTTC CASSTGTDSYEQYF
TRBJ2-3 . . TRBV20-1 TGCAGTGCTTTCACTAGCCCGGGGCAGTATTTT CSAFTSPGQYF
TRBJ2-7 . TRBD1 TRBV28 TGTGCCAGCAGTCCTCTTAGGGACAGGGCGATTAGTACGGGGACTTGTAAGCAGTACTTC CASSPLRDRAISTGTCKQYF